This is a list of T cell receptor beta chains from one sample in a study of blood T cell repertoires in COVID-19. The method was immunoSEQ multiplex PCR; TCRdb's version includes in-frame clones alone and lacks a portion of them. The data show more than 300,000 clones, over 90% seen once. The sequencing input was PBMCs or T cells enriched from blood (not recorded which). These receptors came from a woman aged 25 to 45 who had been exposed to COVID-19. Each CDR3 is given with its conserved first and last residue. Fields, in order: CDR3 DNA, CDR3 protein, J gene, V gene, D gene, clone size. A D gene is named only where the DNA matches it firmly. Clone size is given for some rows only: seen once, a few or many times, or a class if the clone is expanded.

DNA: TGTGCCAGTAGTCTGGGCGGGGGCCCTTCCTACGAGCAGTACTTC
CDR3: CASSLGGGPSYEQYF
J: TRBJ2-7
V: TRBV19
D: .
size: .

DNA: TGCAGCGTTGAACAGGGTAGGAATGAAAAACTGTTTTTT
CDR3: CSVEQGRNEKLFF
J: TRBJ1-4
V: TRBV29-1
D: .
size: .

DNA: TGTGCCAGCACCGATTACTTAGGGGGAGCAAACACCATATATTTT
CDR3: CASTDYLGGANTIYF
J: TRBJ1-3
V: TRBV3-1/TRBV3-2
D: .
size: .

DNA: TGTGCCAGCACTGGACAGGGGAACACCGGGGAGCTGTTTTTT
CDR3: CASTGQGNTGELFF
J: TRBJ2-2
V: TRBV7-9
D: TRBD1
size: .

DNA: TGTGCCAGCAGTGAATTGACAGGGGAAAAACTGTTTTTT
CDR3: CASSELTGEKLFF
J: TRBJ1-4
V: TRBV25-1
D: TRBD1
size: .

DNA: TGTGCCAGCAGCCAACGTTTTAGGGATCGGGGTGAAGCTTTCTTT
CDR3: CASSQRFRDRGEAFF
J: TRBJ1-1
V: TRBV3-1/TRBV3-2
D: .
size: .

DNA: TGTGCCAGCAGCCCCTGGACAGGGGGCCATACTGAAGCTTTCTTT
CDR3: CASSPWTGGHTEAFF
J: TRBJ1-1
V: TRBV4-2
D: TRBD1
size: .

DNA: TGTGCCACCAGCAGTCTAGACAGTGAAGCTTTCTTT
CDR3: CATSSLDSEAFF
J: TRBJ1-1
V: TRBV15
D: .
size: .

DNA: TGTGCCAGCAACCAGGACAGGGTGAACACTGAAGCTTTCTTT
CDR3: CASNQDRVNTEAFF
J: TRBJ1-1
V: TRBV2
D: TRBD1
size: once

DNA: TGTGCCAGCAGCTTCGGCCTAGGGGACTATGGCTACACCTTC
CDR3: CASSFGLGDYGYTF
J: TRBJ1-2
V: TRBV5-4
D: .
size: .

DNA: TGTGCCAGCAGCGTAGGGACTAGCGGGGGGCAAGATACGCAGTATTTT
CDR3: CASSVGTSGGQDTQYF
J: TRBJ2-3
V: TRBV9
D: TRBD2
size: .

DNA: TGTGCCAGCAGCTCGACAGGGGTACAGGGGACTGAAGCTTTCTTT
CDR3: CASSSTGVQGTEAFF
J: TRBJ1-1
V: TRBV7-9
D: TRBD1
size: once

DNA: TGTGCCAGCAGCTGGACAGGGTCTGGGAACACCATATATTTT
CDR3: CASSWTGSGNTIYF
J: TRBJ1-3
V: TRBV5-6
D: TRBD1
size: .

DNA: TGTGCCAGCAGCCTGAACAGGGGGGGCTGGGATGAGCAGTTCTTC
CDR3: CASSLNRGGWDEQFF
J: TRBJ2-1
V: TRBV7-2
D: .
size: .

DNA: TGTGCCAGCAGCTTAGTGGGGACAGGGGGCGCTGGCTACACCTTC
CDR3: CASSLVGTGGAGYTF
J: TRBJ1-2
V: TRBV7-6
D: TRBD1
size: .

DNA: TGTGCCAGCAGCCATTCCGGGGGACTCGGTGGCTACACCTTC
CDR3: CASSHSGGLGGYTF
J: TRBJ1-2
V: TRBV13
D: .
size: .

DNA: TGTGCCAGCAGCTTAGCGAGACAGTCGGGCTATGGCTACACCTTC
CDR3: CASSLARQSGYGYTF
J: TRBJ1-2
V: TRBV7-9
D: .
size: .

DNA: TGTGCCACCAGTGGGAAGGGGCCCCTCTCGGATACGCAGTATTTT
CDR3: CATSGKGPLSDTQYF
J: TRBJ2-3
V: TRBV24-1
D: .
size: .

DNA: TGTGCCAGCAGCTTCGGGGGGTTTAATCAGCCCCAGCATTTT
CDR3: CASSFGGFNQPQHF
J: TRBJ1-5
V: TRBV7-8
D: .
size: .

DNA: TGTGCCAGCAGAGCCACCCCGGGGGGGGCCTTTAGCGGGGAGCTGTTTTTT
CDR3: CASRATPGGAFSGELFF
J: TRBJ2-2
V: TRBV7-6
D: TRBD2
size: few

DNA: TGTGCCAGCAGCCCCCGACAGGAGAATTCACCCCTCCACTTT
CDR3: CASSPRQENSPLHF
J: TRBJ1-6
V: TRBV9
D: .
size: once

DNA: TGTGCCAGCAGCTTAGGGTGGACAGATCGAGGGTTTAGGAAAGGGGAGCTGTTTTTT
CDR3: CASSLGWTDRGFRKGELFF
J: TRBJ2-2
V: TRBV7-2
D: .
size: .

DNA: TGTGCCAGCCGGGGAGGGGGTTCCGAGCAGTACTTC
CDR3: CASRGGGSEQYF
J: TRBJ2-7
V: TRBV12-3/TRBV12-4
D: .
size: .

DNA: TGCAGCGTTGTCCAGGGGGCGAACACTGAAGCTTTCTTT
CDR3: CSVVQGANTEAFF
J: TRBJ1-1
V: TRBV29-1
D: TRBD1
size: .

DNA: TGTGCCAGCAGCGTCACGGGGGGTCAATCAGGGGAGACCCAGTACTTC
CDR3: CASSVTGGQSGETQYF
J: TRBJ2-5
V: TRBV9
D: TRBD2
size: .

DNA: TGTGCCAGCCGCCCCTTTCTAGACTATGGCTACACCTTC
CDR3: CASRPFLDYGYTF
J: TRBJ1-2
V: TRBV5-4
D: .
size: .

DNA: TGTGCCAGTAGCGGACAGGCTAATTCACCCCTCCACTTT
CDR3: CASSGQANSPLHF
J: TRBJ1-6
V: TRBV19
D: TRBD1
size: once

DNA: TGCGCCAGCAGCCAAGAGTCGGCGGTTGGCTACACCTTC
CDR3: CASSQESAVGYTF
J: TRBJ1-2
V: TRBV4-1
D: .
size: many

DNA: TGTGCCAGCAGCATCGGGACAGGGCTTCAAGAGACCCAGTACTTC
CDR3: CASSIGTGLQETQYF
J: TRBJ2-5
V: TRBV6-5
D: TRBD1
size: .

DNA: TGCAGCGTTGAAGTCGGTCAGGGTGGCACTGAAGCTTTCTTT
CDR3: CSVEVGQGGTEAFF
J: TRBJ1-1
V: TRBV29-1
D: .
size: .

DNA: TGTGCCAGCAGCTGGAGAAGCTCCTATAATTCACCCCTCCACTTT
CDR3: CASSWRSSYNSPLHF
J: TRBJ1-6
V: TRBV7-2
D: .
size: .

DNA: TGTGCCAGCAGCAAGGGACACGGACGAGGCTACACCTTC
CDR3: CASSKGHGRGYTF
J: TRBJ1-2
V: TRBV14
D: .
size: .

DNA: TGTGCCAGCACCTTCGGGTCCGCTCAGCATTTT
CDR3: CASTFGSAQHF
J: TRBJ1-5
V: TRBV6-5
D: .
size: .

DNA: TGTGCCAGCAGCTTCGGCAGGGGAGAGACCCAGTACTTC
CDR3: CASSFGRGETQYF
J: TRBJ2-5
V: TRBV5-6
D: .
size: .

DNA: TGTGCCACCAGTGAGACAGGGACGGAGACCCAGTACTTC
CDR3: CATSETGTETQYF
J: TRBJ2-5
V: TRBV24-1
D: TRBD1
size: .

DNA: TGTGCCACCACGGGACAGCGTTTTGTGGGGAGCACAGATACGCAGTATTTT
CDR3: CATTGQRFVGSTDTQYF
J: TRBJ2-3
V: TRBV10-3
D: TRBD1
size: .

DNA: TGTGCCAGCAGCAAACAGGGGAGGAGGGGAGAGACCCAGTACTTC
CDR3: CASSKQGRRGETQYF
J: TRBJ2-5
V: TRBV5-4
D: .
size: .

DNA: TGTGCCAGCTCCCTAAATACAGGCAATAATGAAAAACTGTTTTTT
CDR3: CASSLNTGNNEKLFF
J: TRBJ1-4
V: TRBV18
D: .
size: few

DNA: TGTGCCACCAGCAGAGACCCGACTAACGGGGAGCTGTTTTTT
CDR3: CATSRDPTNGELFF
J: TRBJ2-2
V: TRBV15
D: .
size: .

DNA: TGTGCCAGTAGTTTAACAGGGGTCGAGCAGTACTTC
CDR3: CASSLTGVEQYF
J: TRBJ2-7
V: TRBV19
D: TRBD1
size: few

DNA: TGTGCCAGCTATCAACAGGTGAACACTGAAGCTTTCTTT
CDR3: CASYQQVNTEAFF
J: TRBJ1-1
V: TRBV19
D: .
size: .

DNA: TGTGCCAGCAGCCCTCCCGACTCGTATAGCAATCAGCCCCAGCATTTT
CDR3: CASSPPDSYSNQPQHF
J: TRBJ1-5
V: TRBV7-8
D: .
size: .

DNA: TGCGCCAGCAGCGGAGGCCAGGCCTACGAGCAGTACTTC
CDR3: CASSGGQAYEQYF
J: TRBJ2-7
V: TRBV5-1
D: .
size: .

DNA: TGTGCCAGCAGCTCCGGTGGGCTAGCGGGGATCGGTGAGCAGTTCTTC
CDR3: CASSSGGLAGIGEQFF
J: TRBJ2-1
V: TRBV7-7
D: TRBD2
size: .

DNA: TGTGCCAGCAGTTTATCACTTAATTCACCCCTCCACTTT
CDR3: CASSLSLNSPLHF
J: TRBJ1-6
V: TRBV27
D: .
size: .

DNA: TGTGCCAGCAGCTTGGGGGGCAGGGCTAACACTGAAGCTTTCTTT
CDR3: CASSLGGRANTEAFF
J: TRBJ1-1
V: TRBV5-4
D: .
size: .

DNA: TGTGCCAGCAGCTTAACAGGTGTGAACTATGGCTACACCTTC
CDR3: CASSLTGVNYGYTF
J: TRBJ1-2
V: TRBV7-9
D: .
size: .